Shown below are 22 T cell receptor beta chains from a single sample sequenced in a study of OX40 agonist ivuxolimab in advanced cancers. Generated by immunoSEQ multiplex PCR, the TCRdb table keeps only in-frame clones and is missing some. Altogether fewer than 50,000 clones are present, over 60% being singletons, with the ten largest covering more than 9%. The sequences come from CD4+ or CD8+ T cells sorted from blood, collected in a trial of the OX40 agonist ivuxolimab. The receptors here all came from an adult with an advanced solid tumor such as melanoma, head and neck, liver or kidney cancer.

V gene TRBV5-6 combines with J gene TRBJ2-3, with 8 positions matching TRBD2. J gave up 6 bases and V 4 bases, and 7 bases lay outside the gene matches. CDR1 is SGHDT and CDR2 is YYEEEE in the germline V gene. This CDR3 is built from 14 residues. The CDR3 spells CASSHDQRGDTQYF. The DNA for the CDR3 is TGTGCCAGCAGCCATGACCAGCGGGGGGATACGCAGTATTTT.

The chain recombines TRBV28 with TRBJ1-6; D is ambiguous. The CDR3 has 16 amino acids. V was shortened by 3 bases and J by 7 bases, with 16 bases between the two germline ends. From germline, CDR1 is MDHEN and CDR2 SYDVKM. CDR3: CASSFRRSNPNSPLHF. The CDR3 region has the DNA TGTGCCAGCAGTTTCCGGCGGTCTAACCCCAATTCACCCCTCCACTTT.

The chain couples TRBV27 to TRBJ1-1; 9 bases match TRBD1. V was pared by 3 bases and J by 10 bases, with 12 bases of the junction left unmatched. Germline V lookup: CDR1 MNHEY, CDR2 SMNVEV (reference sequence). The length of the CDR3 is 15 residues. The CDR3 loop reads CASSFPGQGMGGAFF. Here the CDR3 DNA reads TGTGCCAGCAGTTTCCCGGGACAGGGAATGGGAGGAGCTTTCTTT.

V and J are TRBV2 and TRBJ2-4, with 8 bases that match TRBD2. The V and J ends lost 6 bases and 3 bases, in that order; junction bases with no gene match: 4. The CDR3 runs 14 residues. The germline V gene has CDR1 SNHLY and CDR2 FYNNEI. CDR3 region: CASRSGLDKNIQYF. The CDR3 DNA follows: TGTGCCAGCAGGTCGGGACTAGACAAAAACATTCAGTACTTC.

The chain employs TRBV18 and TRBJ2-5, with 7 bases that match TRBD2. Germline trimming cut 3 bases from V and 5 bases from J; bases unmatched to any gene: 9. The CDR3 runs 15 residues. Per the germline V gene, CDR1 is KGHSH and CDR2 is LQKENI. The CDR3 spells CASSPKAGEFETQYF. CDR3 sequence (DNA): TGTGCCAGCTCACCGAAGGCGGGAGAGTTTGAGACCCAGTACTTC.

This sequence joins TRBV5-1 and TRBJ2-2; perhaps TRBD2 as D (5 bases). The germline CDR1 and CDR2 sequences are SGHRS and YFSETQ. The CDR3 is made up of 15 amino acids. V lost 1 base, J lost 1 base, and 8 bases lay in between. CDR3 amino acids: CASSLFGMNTGELFF. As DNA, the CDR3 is TGCGCCAGCAGCTTGTTCGGGATGAACACCGGGGAGCTGTTTTTT.

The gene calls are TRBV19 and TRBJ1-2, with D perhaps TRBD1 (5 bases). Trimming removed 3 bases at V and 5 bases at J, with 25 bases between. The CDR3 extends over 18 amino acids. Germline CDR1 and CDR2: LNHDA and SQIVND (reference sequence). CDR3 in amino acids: CASSMAVAVRQRRYGYTF. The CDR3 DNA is TGTGCCAGTAGTATGGCAGTGGCGGTCCGACAGAGAAGGTATGGCTACACCTTC.

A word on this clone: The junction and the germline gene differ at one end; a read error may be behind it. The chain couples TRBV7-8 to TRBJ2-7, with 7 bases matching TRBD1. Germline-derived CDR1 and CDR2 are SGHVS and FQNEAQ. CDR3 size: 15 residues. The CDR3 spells CASSQGTDGIYEQYF. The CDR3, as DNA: TGCGCCAGCAGCCAAGGGACAGACGGGATCTACGAGCAGTACTTC. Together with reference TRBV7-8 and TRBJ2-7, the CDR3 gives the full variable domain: GAGVSQSPRYKVAKRGQDVALRCDPISGHVSLFWYQQALGQGPEFLTYFQNEAQLDKSGLPSDRFFAERPEGSVSTLKIQRTQQEDSAVYLCASSQGTDGIYEQYFGPGTRLTVT.

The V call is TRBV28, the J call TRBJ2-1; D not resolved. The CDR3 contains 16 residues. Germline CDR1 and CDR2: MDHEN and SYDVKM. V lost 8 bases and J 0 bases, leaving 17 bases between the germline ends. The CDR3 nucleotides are TGTGCCAGCTTCCCATCAACAAGGAGCTCCTACAATGAGCAGTTCTTC. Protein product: CASFPSTRSSYNEQFF.

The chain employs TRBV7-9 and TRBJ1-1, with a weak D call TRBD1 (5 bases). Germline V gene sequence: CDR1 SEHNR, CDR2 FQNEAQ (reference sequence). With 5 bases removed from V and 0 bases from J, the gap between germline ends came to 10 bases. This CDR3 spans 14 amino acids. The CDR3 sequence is CASSLGTMNTEAFF. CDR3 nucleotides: TGTGCCAGCAGCCTAGGGACGATGAACACTGAAGCTTTCTTT.

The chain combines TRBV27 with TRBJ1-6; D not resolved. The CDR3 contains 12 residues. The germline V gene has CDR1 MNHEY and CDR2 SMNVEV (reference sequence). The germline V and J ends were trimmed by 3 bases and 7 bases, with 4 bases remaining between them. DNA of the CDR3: TGTGCCAGCAGTTTCAACAATTCACCCCTCCACTTT. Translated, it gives CASSFNNSPLHF.

For the CDR3, the DNA is TGTGCCATCAGTTCGGGGCGGGACAATGAGCAGTTCTTC. Encoded protein: CAISSGRDNEQFF. The chain uses TRBV10-3 and TRBJ2-1; the D call may be TRBD1 or TRBD2 (5 bases each). Trimming removed 5 bases at V and 5 bases at J, with 10 bases between. The CDR3 is 13 amino acids. Germline V gives CDR1 ENHRY, CDR2 SYGVKD.

The CDR3 region is CASSRTANTGELFF. The CDR3 DNA reads TGTGCCAGCAGCCGGACAGCGAACACCGGGGAGCTGTTTTTT. V is TRBV7-4 and J is TRBJ2-2; D perhaps matches TRBD1 (6 bases). Trimming shortened V by 5 bases and J by 0 bases, and 7 bases separated the two germline ends. CDR1 is SGHVT and CDR2 is SQSDAQ in the germline V gene. This CDR3 is built from 14 residues.

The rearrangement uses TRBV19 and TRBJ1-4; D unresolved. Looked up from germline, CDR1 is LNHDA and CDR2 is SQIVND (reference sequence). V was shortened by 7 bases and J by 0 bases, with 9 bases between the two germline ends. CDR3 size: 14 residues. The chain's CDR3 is CASTNLATNEKLFF. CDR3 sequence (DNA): TGTGCCAGTACAAACCTTGCAACTAATGAAAAACTGTTTTTT. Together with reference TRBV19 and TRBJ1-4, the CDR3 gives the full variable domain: DGGITQSPKYLFRKEGQNVTLSCEQNLNHDAMYWYRQDPGQGLRLIYYSQIVNDFQKGDIAEGYSVSREKKESFPLTVTSAQKNPTAFYLCASTNLATNEKLFFGSGTQLSVL.

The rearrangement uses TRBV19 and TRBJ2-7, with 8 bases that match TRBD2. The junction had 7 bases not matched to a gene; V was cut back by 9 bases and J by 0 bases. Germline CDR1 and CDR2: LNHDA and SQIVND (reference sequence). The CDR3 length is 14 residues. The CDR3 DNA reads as TGTGCCAGCTCGACTAGCGTGAGCTCCTACGAGCAGTACTTC. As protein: CASSTSVSSYEQYF.

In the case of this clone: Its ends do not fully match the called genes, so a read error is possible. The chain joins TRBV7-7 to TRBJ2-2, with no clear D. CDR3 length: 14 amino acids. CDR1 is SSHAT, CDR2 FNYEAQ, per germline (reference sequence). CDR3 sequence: CASSLTTRTGELFF. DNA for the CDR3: TGTGCTAGCAGCTTAACTACGAGAACCGGGGAGCTGTTTTTT.

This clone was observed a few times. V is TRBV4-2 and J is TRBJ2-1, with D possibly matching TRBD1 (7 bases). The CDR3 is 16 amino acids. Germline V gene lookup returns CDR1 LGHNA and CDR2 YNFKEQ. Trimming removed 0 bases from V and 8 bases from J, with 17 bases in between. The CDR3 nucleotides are TGTGCCAGCAGCCAAGATGAGACAGGGAGGACCTATGAGCAGTTCTTC. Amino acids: CASSQDETGRTYEQFF.

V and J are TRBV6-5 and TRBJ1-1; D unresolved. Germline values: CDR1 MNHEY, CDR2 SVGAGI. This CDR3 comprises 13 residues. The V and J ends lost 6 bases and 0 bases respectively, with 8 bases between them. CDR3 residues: CASRSELNTEAFF. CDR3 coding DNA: TGTGCCAGCAGGAGTGAACTGAACACTGAAGCTTTCTTT.

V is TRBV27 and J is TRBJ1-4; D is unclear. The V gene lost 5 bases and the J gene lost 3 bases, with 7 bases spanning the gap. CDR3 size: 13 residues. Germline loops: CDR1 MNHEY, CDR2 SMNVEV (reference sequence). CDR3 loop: CASSNLANEKLFF. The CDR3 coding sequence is TGTGCCAGCAGTAATCTGGCTAATGAAAAACTGTTTTTT.

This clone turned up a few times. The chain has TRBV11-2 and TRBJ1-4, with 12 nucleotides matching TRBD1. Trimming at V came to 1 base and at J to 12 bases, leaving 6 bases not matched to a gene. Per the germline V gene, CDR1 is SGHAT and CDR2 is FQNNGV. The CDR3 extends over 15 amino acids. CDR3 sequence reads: CASSLGPGTGGQLFF. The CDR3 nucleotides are TGTGCCAGCAGCTTAGGGCCCGGGACAGGGGGCCAACTGTTTTTT. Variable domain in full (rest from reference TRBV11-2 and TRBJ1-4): EAGVAQSPRYKIIEKRQSVAFWCNPISGHATLYWYQQILGQGPKLLIQFQNNGVVDDSQLPKDRFSAERLKGVDSTLKIQPAKLEDSAVYLCASSLGPGTGGQLFFGSGTQLSVL.

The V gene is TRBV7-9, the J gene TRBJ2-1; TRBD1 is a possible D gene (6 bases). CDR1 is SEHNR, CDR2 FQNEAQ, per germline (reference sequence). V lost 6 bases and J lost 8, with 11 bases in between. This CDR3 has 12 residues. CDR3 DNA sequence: TGTGCCAGCAGAATGGACAGCGATGAGCAGTTCTTC. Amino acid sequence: CASRMDSDEQFF.

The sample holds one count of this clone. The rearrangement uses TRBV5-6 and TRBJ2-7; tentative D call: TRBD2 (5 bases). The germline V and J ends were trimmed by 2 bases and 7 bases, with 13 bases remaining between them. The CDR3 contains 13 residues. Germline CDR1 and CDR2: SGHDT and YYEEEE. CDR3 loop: CASSLLLVQEQYF. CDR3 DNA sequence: TGTGCCAGCAGCTTACTACTAGTTCAGGAGCAGTACTTC.